This T cell receptor beta chain derives from a study of cytomegalovirus exposure and HLA in healthy donors. Study context: In an early release, HLA-typed donors contributed roughly 85 million unique TCR sequences. Broader study findings: Through in vitro validation, three CMV-associated chains were shown to be specific for CMV antigens. The classifier was said to identify cytomegalovirus status with high specificity and sensitivity.

Germline CDR1 reads SNHLY; CDR2 reads FYNNEI. This CDR3 is built from 14 residues. The ends lost 8 bases at V and 5 bases at J; junction bases unmatched: 10. As concerns this clone: The target antigen is unknown.

This PCR relied on a set of 60 Vbeta primers and 13 Jbeta primers. Method: immunoSEQ multiplex PCR; TCRdb's copy keeps in-frame clones and lacks some. Among 150,000 to 200,000 clones listed, roughly 73% were seen once. The chain couples TRBV2 to TRBJ1-1, with 8 bases identical to TRBD1. The receptor's source is a middle-aged woman in good health and CMV-seropositive. The specimen sequenced was PBMCs. CDR3 sequence: CASSGQGVGTEAFF. CDR3 nucleotide sequence: TGTGCCAGCTCCGGACAGGGAGTGGGGACTGAAGCTTTCTTT.